This TCR beta chain was identified in a study of T cell repertoires in cytomegalovirus infection. As for the study in general: Public signatures in TCR beta pointed to CMV infection and matching HLA type.

MiXCR, applied by TCRdb to the reads, yields one record per CDR3 protein. The table includes about 680,000 distinct CDR3 sequences, 20% to 30% detected once. V shed 5 bases and J 8 bases; nucleotides not matched to a gene: 4. The CDR3 consists of 14 residues. The germline V gene encodes CDR1 SGHVS and CDR2 FNYEAQ. The chain links TRBV7-6 to TRBJ2-1; TRBD1 matches 12 bases. Specimen: CD8+ T cells from PBMCs. This receptor was taken from a human donor in good health (CMV status not recorded). Some clones in this sample may be carry-over from other donors' samples. CDR3 sequence (DNA): TGTGCCAGCAGCCAGCGGGACAGGGGGCATGAGCAGTTCTTC. Its protein is CASSQRDRGHEQFF.